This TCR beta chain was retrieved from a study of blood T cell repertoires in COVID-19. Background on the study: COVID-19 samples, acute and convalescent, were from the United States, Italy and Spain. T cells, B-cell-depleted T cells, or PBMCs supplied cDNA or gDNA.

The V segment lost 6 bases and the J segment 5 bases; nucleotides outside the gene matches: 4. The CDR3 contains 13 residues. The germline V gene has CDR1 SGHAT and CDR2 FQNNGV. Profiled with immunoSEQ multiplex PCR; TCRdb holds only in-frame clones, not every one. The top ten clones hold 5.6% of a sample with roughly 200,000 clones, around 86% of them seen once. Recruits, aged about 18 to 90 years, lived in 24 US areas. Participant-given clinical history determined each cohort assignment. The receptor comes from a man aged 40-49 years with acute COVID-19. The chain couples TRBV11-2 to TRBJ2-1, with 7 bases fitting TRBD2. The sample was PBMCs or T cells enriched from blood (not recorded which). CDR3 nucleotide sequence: TGTGCCAGCAGTCGGGGACTAAACAATGAGCAGTTCTTC. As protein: CASSRGLNNEQFF.